This TCR beta chain derives from a study of OX40 agonist ivuxolimab in advanced cancers. In the study overall: As their treatment, patients were administered ivuxolimab, an agonistic anti-OX40 (CD134) antibody. Patients were treated with intravenous ivuxolimab, dosed at 0.01 to 10 mg/kg and infused every 2 weeks.

Study-wide results and caveats: At doses 0.1 to 3.0 mg/kg, CD4+ and CD8+ clones expanded.

Worth noting for this clone: Its antigen remains unknown.

The CDR3 is 13 amino acids. Trimming took off 3 bases at V and 4 bases at J, with 7 bases between the two ends. Germline loops: CDR1 SGHNT, CDR2 YENEEA. The method was immunoSEQ multiplex PCR; TCRdb's version includes in-frame clones alone and lacks a portion of them. The data hold tens of thousands of clones, with 89% observed a single time. The chain has TRBV11-3 and TRBJ2-1; D is uncertain. The sequence came from an adult with an advanced solid tumor such as melanoma, head and neck, liver or kidney cancer. Here the sequenced sample was CD4+ or CD8+ T cells sorted from blood, taken in a trial of the OX40 agonist ivuxolimab. In nucleotides, the CDR3 is TGTGCCAGCAGCTTCGGCGGTTACAATGAGCAGTTCTTC. As protein: CASSFGGYNEQFF.